This TCR beta chain was retrieved from a study of T cell clonality in common variable immunodeficiency. The data were produced by immunoSEQ multiplex PCR, yet TCRdb's version contains in-frame clones alone and is incomplete. Listed here are about 64,000 clones without any singletons, the top ten holding about 1.7%. The CDR3 covers 14 residues. Germline V lookup: CDR1 GTSNPN, CDR2 SVGIG (reference sequence). Trimming pared 6 bases from V and 1 base from J, leaving 15 bases between. This clone was picked up many times. Sequencing ends 3 residues short of the CDR3 end; the germline J gene provides the rest.

The sample comprised peripheral blood mononuclear cells. The sequence was collected from a person between 18 and 75 years old in good health. The chain joins TRBV30 to TRBJ1-2; D remains ambiguous. The CDR3 loop is CACQVEEFNYGYTF. Incomplete CDR3 DNA: TGTGCCTGCCAGGTGGAGGAATTTAACTATGGC.